One and the same sample provided the 17 T cell receptor beta chains below, sequenced in a study of identical twins (TCRdb year 2016). To prepare the library, 5' RACE was applied. TCRdb shows the sequencer as Illumina HiSeq 2000. The raw public reads went through TCRdb reprocessing: fastp at Q25, MiXCR clone calling, in-frame beta chains kept. Merged by CDR3 protein, the rows form single entries marked with the most common genes and DNA. The sample records under 250,000 distinct CDR3 sequences, 12% of which are singletons. The ten largest make up around 4% of the sample. This sample also belongs to another study, concerning yellow fever vaccine responses in identical twins.

What was sequenced was memory (CD45RO+) T cells sorted from blood. The label giving this sample's cell subset or site can be read as: CD45RO+ enriched T cells. The receptor source for this set is a woman under 30 in good health.

This clonotype was observed a few times. The gene calls are TRBV12-3 or TRBV12-4 and TRBJ2-2, with 13 nucleotides matching TRBD2. The junction had 6 bases not matched to a gene; V was cut back by 5 bases and J by 6 bases. The CDR3 runs to 16 residues. The CDR3 region has the DNA TGTGCCAGCAGTCCAGCAGGACTAGCGGGGGCCGGGGAGCTGTTTTTT. Protein sequence: CASSPAGLAGAGELFF.

This chain connects TRBV18 to TRBJ1-4; a weak D match, TRBD1 (5 bases). Germline V gene sequence: CDR1 KGHSH, CDR2 LQKENI. The ends were cut back, 5 bases at V and 8 bases at J, with 9 bases in the middle. The CDR3 extends over 12 amino acids. CDR3 sequence (DNA): TGTGCCAGCTCAGACGGGGCCGAAAAACTGTTTTTT. Its protein is CASSDGAEKLFF.

This CDR3 is CSAALEEKLFF. The CDR3 DNA sequence: TGCAGCGCAGCCTTGGAAGAAAAACTGTTTTTT. The chain uses TRBV29-1 and TRBJ1-4, with no clear D. V was trimmed by 7 bases and J by 8 bases, leaving 11 bases between them. Germline V lookup: CDR1 SQVTM, CDR2 ANQGSEA. The length of the CDR3 is 11 residues.

The chain combines TRBV4-2 with TRBJ2-4, with D maybe TRBD1 (6 bases). The V gene lost 0 bases and the J gene lost 0 bases, with 18 bases spanning the gap. Germline assignment: CDR1 LGHNA and CDR2 YNFKEQ. The length of the CDR3 is 19 residues. In DNA, the CDR3 is TGTGCCAGCAGCCAAGATCGTGGGGGCACAGACTTAGCCAAAAACATTCAGTACTTC. Amino acids: CASSQDRGGTDLAKNIQYF.

V and J are TRBV18 and TRBJ2-3; 7 bases match TRBD2. Germline V gene sequence: CDR1 KGHSH, CDR2 LQKENI. J gave up 6 bases and V 6 bases, and 12 bases lay outside the gene matches. The CDR3 has 15 residues. The CDR3: CASSQRGTNTDTQYF. The CDR3 DNA is TGTGCCAGCTCCCAACGGGGGACTAACACCGATACGCAGTATTTT.

The chain links TRBV28 to TRBJ1-2; D ambiguous. The V and J ends lost 8 bases and 3 bases respectively, with 7 bases between them. The CDR3 is 11 residues long. Germline CDR1 MDHEN, CDR2 SYDVKM. CDR3 protein: CASGLHYGYTF. CDR3 sequence (DNA): TGTGCCAGCGGGTTGCACTATGGCTACACCTTC.

This clonotype was counted only a few times. This chain links TRBV5-1 with TRBJ2-1, with D perhaps assigned TRBD1 or TRBD2 (5 bases each). CDR3 length: 15 amino acids. CDR1 SGHRS and CDR2 YFSETQ come from the germline V gene. Between the trimmed V and J ends, which lost 3 bases and 8 bases, there was a span of 18 bases. CDR3 region: CASSSLGPTVDEQFF. CDR3 coding DNA: TGCGCCAGCAGCTCCCTGGGACCCACGGTTGATGAGCAGTTCTTC. Variable domain in full (rest from reference TRBV5-1 and TRBJ2-1): KAGVTQTPRYLIKTRGQQVTLSCSPISGHRSVSWYQQTPGQGLQFLFEYFSETQRNKGNFPGRFSGRQFSNSRSEMNVSTLELGDSALYLCASSSLGPTVDEQFFGPGTRLTVL.

The sample holds many counts of this clonotype. The rearrangement links TRBV20-1 to TRBJ1-1; a possible D gene is TRBD1 (5 bases). In germline, CDR1 is DFQATT, CDR2 SNEGSKA (reference sequence). This CDR3 comprises 13 residues. CDR3 DNA sequence: TGCAGGATTCAGGGACGGGAGAACACTGAAGCTTTCTTT. Its protein is CRIQGRENTEAFF.

This clonotype has ten or more counts. The rearrangement uses TRBV24-1 and TRBJ2-5; the D gene is possibly TRBD2 (6 bases). Germline CDR1 KGHDR, CDR2 SFDVKD. CDR3 size: 11 residues. V dropped 9 bases and J dropped 5 bases, with 9 bases sitting between them. This CDR3 is CATGGFETQYF. The CDR3 nucleotides are TGTGCCACCGGGGGGTTCGAGACCCAGTACTTC.

The V gene is TRBV10-3, the J gene TRBJ2-5, with D tentatively TRBD1 (5 bases). Germline V CDR1 and CDR2: ENHRY, SYGVKD. The germline V and J ends were trimmed by 4 bases and 2 bases, with 11 bases remaining between them. This CDR3 has 14 amino acids. The CDR3 loop is CAISGQTTQETQYF. The CDR3 DNA is TGTGCCATCAGTGGACAGACGACACAAGAGACCCAGTACTTC.

The rearrangement joins TRBV20-1 to TRBJ2-1; 10 nucleotides agree with TRBD1. V shed 0 bases and J 6 bases; nucleotides not matched to a gene: 5. The CDR3 spans 15 residues. Germline V lookup: CDR1 DFQATT, CDR2 SNEGSKA (reference sequence). CDR3 loop: CSARDLGTGVNEQFF. CDR3 coding DNA: TGCAGTGCTAGAGATCTAGGGACAGGGGTCAATGAGCAGTTCTTC.

This clonotype was detected ten times or more. The chain carries TRBV5-1 and TRBJ1-3; weak D call: TRBD1 (6 bases). This CDR3 region has 17 residues. The germline gives CDR1 SGHRS, CDR2 YFSETQ. V lost 4 bases and J lost 0, with 17 bases in between. In nucleotides, the CDR3 is TGCGCCAGCAGCCCCGGGACACCTTGGCTCTCTGGAAACACCATATATTTT. Amino acid sequence: CASSPGTPWLSGNTIYF.

The rearrangement links TRBV6-2 or TRBV6-3 to TRBJ2-5; D might be TRBD2 (6 bases). V was pared by 4 bases and J by 1 base, with 16 bases between. Germline V gene lookup returns CDR1 MNHEY and CDR2 SVGEGT. The length of the CDR3 is 16 residues. The chain's CDR3 is CASSSGLRNLQETQYF. CDR3 in DNA: TGTGCCAGCAGTTCAGGACTACGAAACCTCCAAGAGACCCAGTACTTC.

This clonotype was detected only a few times. V usage is TRBV9 and J usage is TRBJ2-3; no clear D. The CDR3 runs 13 residues. The V gene's germline CDR1 is SGDLS and CDR2 YYNGEE. Trimming took 0 bases from V and 6 from J, leaving 8 bases between them. The chain's CDR3 is CASSVATRDTQYF. CDR3 in DNA: TGTGCCAGCAGCGTAGCTACGAGGGATACGCAGTATTTT.

The genes are TRBV10-3 and TRBJ2-3, with 10 nucleotides matching TRBD2. The V segment lost 11 bases and the J segment 3 bases; nucleotides outside the gene matches: 11. Germline values: CDR1 ENHRY, CDR2 SYGVKD. The CDR3 runs to 15 residues. CDR3 sequence: CAVTQGLALTDTQYF. In nucleotides, the CDR3 is TGTGCCGTGACCCAGGGACTAGCGCTAACAGATACGCAGTATTTT.

The rearrangement joins TRBV6-1 to TRBJ2-1; D unresolved. CDR3 length: 13 residues. Per the germline V gene, CDR1 is MNHNS and CDR2 is SASEGT. V lost 4 bases, J lost 4 bases, and 8 bases lay in between. CDR3 sequence: CASSGWGYNEQFF. The CDR3 bases are TGTGCCAGCAGTGGGTGGGGTTACAATGAGCAGTTCTTC.

This clonotype was found once. The gene calls are TRBV2 and TRBJ2-7; D may correspond to TRBD1 or TRBD2 (5 bases each). V lost 6 bases and J lost 11, with 17 bases in between. Germline V gene lookup returns CDR1 SNHLY and CDR2 FYNNEI. The CDR3 is 12 amino acids. The CDR3 loop reads CASRRSGTTEYF. As DNA, the CDR3 is TGTGCCAGCAGGAGATCCGGGACCACGGAGTACTTC.